This T cell receptor (beta chain) was recovered during a study of cytomegalovirus exposure and HLA in healthy donors. Study observations and caveats: Investigators reported 150 to 200 TCR beta chains as tied to cytomegalovirus.

The method was immunoSEQ multiplex PCR; TCRdb's version includes in-frame clones alone and lacks a portion of them. The sample lists some 180,000 clones, approximately 86% occurring once. About this clone itself: Its antigen is unidentified.

This CDR3 region has 13 residues. V was clipped by 5 bases and J by 0 bases, with 5 bases between them. CDR1 is MNHEY, CDR2 SMNVEV, per germline (reference sequence). Sequences were obtained from PBMCs. The clonotype comes from a man aged 25 to 40 in good health and CMV-seropositive. The V and J genes are TRBV27 and TRBJ1-5; D not certain. CDR3 coding DNA: TGTGCCAGCAGTGAAAATAGCAATCAGCCCCAGCATTTT. Amino acid sequence: CASSENSNQPQHF.